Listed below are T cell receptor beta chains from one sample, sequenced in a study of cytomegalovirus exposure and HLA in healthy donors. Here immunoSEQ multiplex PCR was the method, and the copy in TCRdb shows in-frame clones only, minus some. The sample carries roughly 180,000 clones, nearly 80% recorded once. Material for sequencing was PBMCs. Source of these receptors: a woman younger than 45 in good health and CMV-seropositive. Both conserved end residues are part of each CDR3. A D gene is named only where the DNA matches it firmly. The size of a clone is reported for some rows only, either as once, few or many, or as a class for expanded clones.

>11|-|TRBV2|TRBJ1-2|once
CATINRVGYTF
TGTGCCACCATAAACAGGGTCGGCTACACCTTC
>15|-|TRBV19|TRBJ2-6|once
CASSDRTSGANVLTF
TGTGCCAGTAGTGATCGTACTTCTGGGGCCAACGTCCTGACTTTC
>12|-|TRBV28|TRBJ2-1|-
CASSFGDNEQFF
TGTGCCAGCAGTTTCGGGGACAATGAGCAGTTCTTC
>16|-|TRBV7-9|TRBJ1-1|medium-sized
CASSLLQGTMNTEAFF
TGTGCCAGCAGCTTACTTCAGGGGACTATGAACACTGAAGCTTTCTTT
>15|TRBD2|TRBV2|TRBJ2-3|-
CASGDGREWTDTQYF
TGTGCCAGCGGGGATGGGCGGGAGTGGACAGATACGCAGTATTTT
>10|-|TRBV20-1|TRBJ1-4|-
CSATEKKLFF
TGCAGTGCTACCGAGAAAAAACTGTTTTTT
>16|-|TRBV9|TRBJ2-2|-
CASRKTRGADTGELFF
TGTGCCAGCAGGAAGACTCGGGGGGCGGACACCGGGGAGCTGTTTTTT
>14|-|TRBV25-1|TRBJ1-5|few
CASSAQGIGLPQHF
TGTGCCAGCAGTGCCCAGGGGATAGGCCTGCCCCAGCATTTT
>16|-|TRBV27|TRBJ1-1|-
CASSLLSGRLNTEAFF
TGTGCCAGCAGTTTACTGTCCGGCAGGCTGAACACTGAAGCTTTCTTT
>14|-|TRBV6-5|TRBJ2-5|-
CASSYMRGLETQYF
TGTGCCAGCAGTTACATGCGGGGCTTGGAGACCCAGTACTTC
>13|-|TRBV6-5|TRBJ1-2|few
CASTPGQMYGYTF
TGTGCCAGCACGCCCGGACAGATGTATGGCTACACCTTC
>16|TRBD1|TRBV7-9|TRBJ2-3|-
CASSSRRTGGSDTQYF
TGTGCCAGCAGCTCACGCCGGACAGGGGGTTCGGATACGCAGTATTTT
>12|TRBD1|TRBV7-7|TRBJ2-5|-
CASSQDRQTQYF
TGTGCTAGCAGCCAGGACAGGCAGACCCAGTACTTC
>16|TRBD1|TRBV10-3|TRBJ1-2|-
CAISETRLRDRLGYTF
TGTGCCATCAGTGAGACAAGGTTGCGGGACAGGCTTGGCTACACCTTC
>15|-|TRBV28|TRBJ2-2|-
CASSLAQGIRGELFF
TGTGCCAGCAGTTTAGCCCAGGGCATCAGGGGGGAGCTGTTTTTT
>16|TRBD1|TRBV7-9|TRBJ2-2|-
CASSSPGQGAPGELFF
TGTGCCAGCAGCTCCCCGGGACAGGGGGCCCCCGGGGAGCTGTTTTTT
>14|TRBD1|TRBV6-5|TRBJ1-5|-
CASRAPGQYQPQHF
TGTGCCAGCAGAGCTCCGGGACAGTATCAGCCCCAGCATTTT
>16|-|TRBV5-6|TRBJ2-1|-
CASSRQVGASYNEQFF
TGTGCCAGCAGCCGACAAGTGGGGGCTTCCTACAATGAGCAGTTCTTC
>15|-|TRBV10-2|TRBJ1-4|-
CASTLTVATNEKLFF
TGCGCCAGCACGCTAACGGTTGCAACTAATGAAAAACTGTTTTTT
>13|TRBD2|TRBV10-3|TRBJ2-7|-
CAIRLAGESEQYF
TGTGCCATCAGACTAGCGGGAGAATCCGAGCAGTACTTC
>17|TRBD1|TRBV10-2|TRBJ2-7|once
CASAGWDRGGSSYEQYF
TGCGCCAGCGCGGGCTGGGACAGGGGAGGAAGCTCCTACGAGCAGTACTTC
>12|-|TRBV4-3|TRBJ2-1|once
CASSQVNNEQFF
TGCGCCAGCAGCCAAGTAAACAATGAGCAGTTCTTC
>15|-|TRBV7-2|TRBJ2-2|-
CASSLDFRVTGELFF
TGTGCCAGCAGCTTAGATTTCAGGGTCACCGGGGAGCTGTTTTTT
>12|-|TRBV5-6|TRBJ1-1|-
CASSLGRTEAFF
TGTGCCAGCAGCTTAGGCAGGACAGAAGCTTTCTTT
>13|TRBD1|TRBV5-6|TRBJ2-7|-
CASSPDRDYEQYF
TGTGCCAGCAGCCCGGACAGGGACTACGAGCAGTACTTC
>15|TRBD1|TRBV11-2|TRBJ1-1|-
CASSPRQGTNTEAFF
TGTGCCAGCAGCCCCAGACAGGGTACGAACACTGAAGCTTTCTTT
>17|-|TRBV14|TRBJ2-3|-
CASSQDRGRGSTDTQYF
TGTGCCAGCAGCCAAGATAGAGGCAGGGGAAGTACAGATACGCAGTATTTT
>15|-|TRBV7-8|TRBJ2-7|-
CASSSPTHSSYEQYF
TGTGCCAGCAGCTCACCAACTCATTCTTCCTACGAGCAGTACTTC
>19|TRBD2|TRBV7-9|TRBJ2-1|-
CASSPIPRLAGELLNEQFF
TGTGCCAGCAGCCCTATACCCAGACTAGCGGGAGAGCTCCTTAATGAGCAGTTCTTC
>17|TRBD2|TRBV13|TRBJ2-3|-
CASSRYRTSGITDTQYF
TGTGCCAGCAGCCGATACCGGACTAGCGGGATCACAGATACGCAGTATTTT